This record covers a single T cell receptor (beta chain). Antigen specificity is unknown. This sample was included in a study of cytomegalovirus exposure and HLA in healthy donors. Study context: Early released data comprised about 85 million unique TCRs from HLA-typed donors. Study observations and caveats: V- and J-gene trimming of TCR beta was linked (in a later analysis) to a missense DCLRE1C variant. It was taken for granted in presence/absence analyses that sequencing depth across donors was roughly uniform.

A multiplex PCR was run with 60 Vbeta primers and 13 Jbeta primers. Method: immunoSEQ multiplex PCR; TCRdb's copy keeps in-frame clones and lacks some. The sample records approximately 160,000 clones, approximately 82% being singletons. The CDR3 is made up of 16 amino acids. Germline V lookup: CDR1 SEHNR, CDR2 FQNEAQ (reference sequence). Trimming removed 6 bases from V and 2 bases from J; junction bases left unmatched: 7. The sequenced sample was PBMCs. The V call is TRBV7-9, the J call TRBJ2-3; 11 positions agree with TRBD2. The TCR comes from a male donor in good health and CMV-seronegative. The CDR3 region is CASSTLAGGFTDTQYF. For the CDR3, the DNA is TGTGCCAGCAGTACCCTAGCGGGAGGATTCACAGATACGCAGTATTTT.